This entry describes one T cell receptor beta chain. Its antigen is unidentified. Data came from immunoSEQ multiplex PCR; TCRdb stores just in-frame clones and leaves some out. The data show about 79,000 clones, 84% seen once. The data are from a study of T cells in localized non-small cell lung cancer. V lost 5 bases and J lost 10; bases outside the gene matches: 13. This CDR3 comprises 15 residues. Germline assignment: CDR1 LNHDA and CDR2 SQIVND (reference sequence). Study-level results: Uninvolved adjacent lung had the highest recorded T cell clonality, with tumor below it. A median of 57 of the top 100 tumor clones appeared in adjacent lung, which was paired and uninvolved. Longer survival (overall) was linked to higher T cell density in blood. Sequencing was limited to one tumor region, leaving the possibility of heterogeneity open.

This chain uses TRBV19 with TRBJ2-4; TRBD1 agrees at 8 bases. The sequencing here drew on peripheral blood, taken before any cancer treatment. This receptor was obtained from an older female donor with stage I lung adenocarcinoma. The CDR3 here is CASSLPDRGSFIQYF. CDR3 bases: TGTGCCAGTAGTCTGCCCGACAGGGGCTCCTTTATTCAGTACTTC.